Sequencing of this T cell receptor beta chain was carried out in a study of blood T cell repertoires in COVID-19 (dated by TCRdb to 2020 to 2022). Notes on the research overall: The collaborator samples originated in the United States, Italy and Spain and spanned the acute and convalescent phases of COVID-19. Samples came from the ongoing ImmuneRACE study (first 160 participants) plus 1,254 subjects from 6 global collaborators. The prospective study material was composed of cDNA or gDNA derived from T cells, B-cell-depleted T cells, or PBMCs. Deeply sampled blood TCRbeta repertoires from subjects exposed to, actively infected with, or recovered from COVID-19 were included in the dataset. The repertoires were released in a freely available public database intended as a resource for research on the immune response to SARS-CoV-2. Where available, HLA class I and class II types were taken from metadata supplied by the sample provider and were not determined by assay-based typing. A de-identified subject ID, COVID-19 status, age in years and sex were almost always included in the sample metadata.

TCRbeta CDR3 regions were amplified from genomic DNA using the immunoSEQ Assay, a bias-controlled multiplex PCR. Per the authors' processing: The number of nucleated cells in each sample was estimated by amplification of reference gene primers within the assay. Sequence reads were collapsed and filtered to measure the absolute abundance of every unique TCRbeta CDR3 rearrangement. For each sample, productive Simpson clonality was calculated as the square root of Simpson's diversity index over productive rearrangements. Sourced from immuneACCESS, this table was stored by TCRdb with only in-frame sequences that have V and J called. A share of the clones is absent; for the studies checked, an unresolved V gene accounts for under half, and the remainder has no known explanation. D and trimming come from the DNA, and the V and J calls and clone size come from that table. Here the sample has about 200,000 clones; more than 75% occur a single time. Around 5% of the sample is held by the ten biggest clonotypes.

Concerning this clone: Its antigen is not yet known. The sample holds no much larger clone one base away, and base qualities are not on file.

Overall study results and their limits: The amount of clinical and demographic metadata varied by source and participant and was provided uncurated.

Collaborating institutions collected whole blood in K2EDTA tubes following their own protocols. Collaborator samples were shipped for TCRbeta analysis as frozen whole blood, isolated PBMCs, or DNA extracted from either sample type. The sequencing input was peripheral blood. The receptor was isolated from a woman older than 75 with acute or convalescent COVID-19.

Here is the DNA: TGTGCCAGCAGCCCCCGACGAAGCGGAGAGACCCAGTACTTC. Its translation reads: CASSPRRSGETQYF. The chain joins TRBV7-2 to TRBJ2-5; 5 matching bases give a weak D call of TRBD2. Relative to germline, V is 5 bases shorter and J is 4 bases shorter, with 14 bases between their ends. The CDR3 goes from the cysteine to the phenylalanine over 14 residues. The entry retains the CDR3 DNA only, 42 bases that are in frame from base 1. The germline V gene supplies CDR1 SGHTA and CDR2 FQGNSA.